This T cell receptor beta chain was identified in a study of identical twins. Points from the study as a whole: Insertions ran lower in abundant cord blood beta clonotypes, though not in memory repertoires.

With template switching, a universal primer site was added, and the cDNA carried unique molecular identifiers. TCRdb re-called the 5' RACE reads with MiXCR, one entry per CDR3 protein. This table has around 340,000 distinct CDR3 sequences, 9% to 15% appearing once. The CDR3 contains 16 residues. The germline V gene encodes CDR1 LNHNV and CDR2 YYDKDF (reference sequence). V gave up 0 bases and J gave up 4 bases, with 14 bases separating them. Details on this clonotype: Its specificity is not known.

Separately, the same data were catalogued under a study of yellow fever vaccine responses in identical twins.

Material: CD8+ T cells sorted from blood. This clonotype was obtained from a woman younger than 30 in good health. The V call is TRBV15, the J call TRBJ2-3, with D possibly being TRBD1 (6 bases). The CDR3 bases are TGTGCCACCAGCAGAGAAACAGGGTTTTCGGCAGATACGCAGTATTTT. Its protein is CATSRETGFSADTQYF.